This T cell receptor beta chain appears in the sequencing data of a study of cytomegalovirus exposure and HLA in healthy donors. General study results and limits: Further analysis, carried out later, found HLA-associated TCR beta chains more clonally expanded than equally common other chains.

60 Vbeta and 13 Jbeta primers were used in PCR. Sequenced by immunoSEQ multiplex PCR; TCRdb stores in-frame clones only, minus some. In total, the table holds approximately 150,000 clones. Concerning this clone itself: What it recognizes is unknown.

Trimming shortened V by 5 bases and J by 4 bases, and 18 bases separated the two germline ends. This CDR3 spans 15 amino acids. The chain combines TRBV5-3 with TRBJ1-1; possible D gene TRBD1, 6 bases. TRBV5-3 is annotated as an ORF whose role is uncertain. The source of this sequence is a woman in her thirties or forties in good health and CMV-seronegative. Sequenced material: PBMCs. DNA for the CDR3: TGTGCCAGAAGAGGGGGGGAGGGAATTCGCACTGAAGCTTTCTTT. Translating gives CARRGGEGIRTEAFF.